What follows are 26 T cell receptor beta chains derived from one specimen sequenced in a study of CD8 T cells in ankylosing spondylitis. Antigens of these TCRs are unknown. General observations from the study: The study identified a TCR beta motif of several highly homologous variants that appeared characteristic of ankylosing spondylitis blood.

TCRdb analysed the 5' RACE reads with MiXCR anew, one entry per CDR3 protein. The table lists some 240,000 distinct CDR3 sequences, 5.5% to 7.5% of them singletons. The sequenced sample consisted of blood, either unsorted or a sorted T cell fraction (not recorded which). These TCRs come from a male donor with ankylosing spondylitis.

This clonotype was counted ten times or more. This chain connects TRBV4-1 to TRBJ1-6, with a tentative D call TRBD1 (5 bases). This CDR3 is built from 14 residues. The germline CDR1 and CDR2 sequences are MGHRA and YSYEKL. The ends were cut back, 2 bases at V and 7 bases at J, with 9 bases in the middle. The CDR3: CASSQQGGNSPLHF. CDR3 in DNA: TGCGCCAGCAGCCAACAGGGCGGGAATTCACCCCTCCACTTT.

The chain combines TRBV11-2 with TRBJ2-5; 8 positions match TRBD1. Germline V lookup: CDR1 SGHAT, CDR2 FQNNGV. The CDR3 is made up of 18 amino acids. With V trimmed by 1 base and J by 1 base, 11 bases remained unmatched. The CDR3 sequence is CASSLGTGSFPTQETQYF. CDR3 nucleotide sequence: TGTGCCAGCAGCTTAGGGACAGGGTCATTCCCCACCCAAGAGACCCAGTACTTC. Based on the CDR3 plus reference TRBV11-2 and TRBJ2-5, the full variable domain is EAGVAQSPRYKIIEKRQSVAFWCNPISGHATLYWYQQILGQGPKLLIQFQNNGVVDDSQLPKDRFSAERLKGVDSTLKIQPAKLEDSAVYLCASSLGTGSFPTQETQYFGPGTRLLVL.

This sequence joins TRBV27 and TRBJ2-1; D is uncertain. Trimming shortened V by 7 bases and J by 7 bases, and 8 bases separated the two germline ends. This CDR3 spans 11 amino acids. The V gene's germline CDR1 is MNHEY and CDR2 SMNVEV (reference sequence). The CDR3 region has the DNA TGTGCCAGCAAAAAGGGAAATGAGCAGTTCTTC. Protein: CASKKGNEQFF.

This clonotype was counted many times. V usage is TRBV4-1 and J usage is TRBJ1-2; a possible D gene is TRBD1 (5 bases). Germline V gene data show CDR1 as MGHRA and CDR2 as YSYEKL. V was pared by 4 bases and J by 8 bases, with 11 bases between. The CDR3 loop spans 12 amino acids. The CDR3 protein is CASSRTPGGYTF. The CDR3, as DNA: TGCGCCAGCAGCCGGACACCCGGCGGCTACACCTTC.

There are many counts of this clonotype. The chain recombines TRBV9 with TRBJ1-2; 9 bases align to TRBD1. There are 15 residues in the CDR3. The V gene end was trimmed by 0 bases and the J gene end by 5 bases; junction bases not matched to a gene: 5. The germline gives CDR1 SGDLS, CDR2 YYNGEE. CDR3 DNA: TGTGCCAGCAGCGTAGGCTTGACAGGGGGATATGGCTACACCTTC. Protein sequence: CASSVGLTGGYGYTF.

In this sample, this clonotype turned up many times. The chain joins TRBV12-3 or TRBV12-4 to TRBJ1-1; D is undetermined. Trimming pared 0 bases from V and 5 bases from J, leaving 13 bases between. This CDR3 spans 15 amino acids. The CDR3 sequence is CASSLAAELGTEAFF. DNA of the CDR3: TGTGCCAGCAGTTTAGCTGCCGAATTGGGAACTGAAGCTTTCTTT.

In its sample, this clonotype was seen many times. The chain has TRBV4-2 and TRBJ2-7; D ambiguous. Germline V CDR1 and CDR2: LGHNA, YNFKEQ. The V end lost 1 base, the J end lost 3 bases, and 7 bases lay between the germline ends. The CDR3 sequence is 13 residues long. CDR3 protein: CASSQVELYEQYF. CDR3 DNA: TGTGCCAGCAGCCAAGTGGAGCTCTACGAGCAGTACTTC.

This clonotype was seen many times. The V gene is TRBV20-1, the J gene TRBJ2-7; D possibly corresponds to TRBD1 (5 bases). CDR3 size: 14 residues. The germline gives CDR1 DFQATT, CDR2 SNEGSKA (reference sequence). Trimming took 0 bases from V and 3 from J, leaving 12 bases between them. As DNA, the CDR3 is TGCAGTGCTAGAGATCCAGGGTACGGCTACGAGCAGTACTTC. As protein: CSARDPGYGYEQYF.

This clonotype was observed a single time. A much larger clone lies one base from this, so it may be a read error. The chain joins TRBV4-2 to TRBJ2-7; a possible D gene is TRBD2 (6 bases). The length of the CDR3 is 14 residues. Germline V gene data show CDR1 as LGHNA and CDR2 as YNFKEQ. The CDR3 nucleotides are TGTGCCAACAGCCAAGATGCGGGATACTACGAGCAGTACTTC. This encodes CANSQDAGYYEQYF.

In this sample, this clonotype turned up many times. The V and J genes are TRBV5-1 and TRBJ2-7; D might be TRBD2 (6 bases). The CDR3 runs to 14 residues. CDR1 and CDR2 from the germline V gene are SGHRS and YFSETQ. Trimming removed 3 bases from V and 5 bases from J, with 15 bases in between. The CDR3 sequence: CASSSSGLINEQYF. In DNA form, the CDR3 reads TGCGCCAGCAGCTCGTCGGGACTGATTAACGAGCAGTACTTC.

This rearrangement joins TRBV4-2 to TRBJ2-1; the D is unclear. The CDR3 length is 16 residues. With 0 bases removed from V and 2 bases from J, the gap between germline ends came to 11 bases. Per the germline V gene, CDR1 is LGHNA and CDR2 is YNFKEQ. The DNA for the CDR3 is TGTGCCAGCAGCCAAGAGTACAGAGCAACCTACAATGAGCAGTTCTTC. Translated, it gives CASSQEYRATYNEQFF.

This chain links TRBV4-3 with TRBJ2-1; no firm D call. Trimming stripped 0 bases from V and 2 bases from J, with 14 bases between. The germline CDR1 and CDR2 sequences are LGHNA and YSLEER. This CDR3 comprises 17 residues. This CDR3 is CASSQDVLSETYNEQFF. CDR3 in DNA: TGCGCCAGCAGCCAAGATGTTTTGTCGGAGACCTACAATGAGCAGTTCTTC.

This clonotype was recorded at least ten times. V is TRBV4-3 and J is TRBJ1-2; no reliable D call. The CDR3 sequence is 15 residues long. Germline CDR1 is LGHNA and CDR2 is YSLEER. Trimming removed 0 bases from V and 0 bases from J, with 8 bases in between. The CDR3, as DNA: TGCGCCAGCAGCCAAGATTGGGGAACTAACTATGGCTACACCTTC. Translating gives CASSQDWGTNYGYTF.

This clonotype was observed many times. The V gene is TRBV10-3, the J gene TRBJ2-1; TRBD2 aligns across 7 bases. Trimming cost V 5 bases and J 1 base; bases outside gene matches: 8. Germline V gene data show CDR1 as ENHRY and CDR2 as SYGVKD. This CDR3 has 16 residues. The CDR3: CAISRAGEGSYNEQFF. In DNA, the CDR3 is TGTGCCATCAGTCGTGCGGGAGAGGGGTCCTACAATGAGCAGTTCTTC.

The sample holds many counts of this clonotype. The CDR3 nucleotides read TGCAGCGTTGACCCAGGGGAGTACAATGAGCAGTTCTTC. Amino acid sequence: CSVDPGEYNEQFF. This chain uses TRBV29-1 with TRBJ2-1, with D tentatively TRBD1 (6 bases). V shed 3 bases and J shed 4 bases, with 10 bases lying between them. The CDR3 covers 13 residues. The germline V gene encodes CDR1 SQVTM and CDR2 ANQGSEA.

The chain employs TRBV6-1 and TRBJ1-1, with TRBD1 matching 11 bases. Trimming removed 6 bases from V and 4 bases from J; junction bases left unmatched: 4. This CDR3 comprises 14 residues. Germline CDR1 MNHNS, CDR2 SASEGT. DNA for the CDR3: TGTGCCAGCAGCCGGGACAGGGGGGGCACTGAAGCTTTCTTT. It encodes CASSRDRGGTEAFF.

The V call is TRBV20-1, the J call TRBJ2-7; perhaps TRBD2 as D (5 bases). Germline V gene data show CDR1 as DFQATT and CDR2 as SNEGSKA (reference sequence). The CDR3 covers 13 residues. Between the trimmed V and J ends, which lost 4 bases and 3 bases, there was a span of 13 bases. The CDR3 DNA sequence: TGCAGTGCTATACTCTTCCGGGGCTACGAGCAGTACTTC. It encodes CSAILFRGYEQYF.

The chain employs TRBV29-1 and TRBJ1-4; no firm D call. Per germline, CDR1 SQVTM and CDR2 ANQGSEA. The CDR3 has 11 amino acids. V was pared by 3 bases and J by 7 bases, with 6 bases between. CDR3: CSVEAGEKLFF. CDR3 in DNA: TGCAGCGTTGAGGCCGGTGAAAAACTGTTTTTT. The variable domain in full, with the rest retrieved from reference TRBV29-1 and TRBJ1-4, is SAVISQKPSRDICQRGTSLTIQCQVDSQVTMMFWYRQQPGQSLTLIATANQGSEATYESGFVIDKFPISRPNLTFSTLTVSNMSPEDSSIYLCSVEAGEKLFFGSGTQLSVL.

The CDR3 coding sequence is TGTGCCAGCAGTTACGGACAGGGTGAATTCGGGACCCAGTACTTC. This encodes CASSYGQGEFGTQYF. The chain recombines TRBV6-5 with TRBJ2-5; 8 bases map to TRBD1. This CDR3 has 15 amino acids. Losses at the gene ends were 2 bases for V and 7 bases for J; bases not matched to a gene: 9. Per the germline V gene, CDR1 is MNHEY and CDR2 is SVGAGI.

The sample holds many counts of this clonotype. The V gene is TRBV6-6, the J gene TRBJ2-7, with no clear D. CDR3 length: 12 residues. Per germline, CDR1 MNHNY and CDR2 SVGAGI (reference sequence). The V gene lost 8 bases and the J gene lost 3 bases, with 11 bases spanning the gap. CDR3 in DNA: TGTGCCAGCTGGCTCGGAAACTACGAGCAGTACTTC. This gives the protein CASWLGNYEQYF.

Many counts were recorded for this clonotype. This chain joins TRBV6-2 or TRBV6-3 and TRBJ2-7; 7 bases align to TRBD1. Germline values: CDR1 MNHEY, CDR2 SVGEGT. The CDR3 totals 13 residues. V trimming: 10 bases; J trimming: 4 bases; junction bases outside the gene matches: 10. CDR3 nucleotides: TGTGCCACCTCCGGGACAGTTCCTTACGAGCAGTACTTC. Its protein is CATSGTVPYEQYF.

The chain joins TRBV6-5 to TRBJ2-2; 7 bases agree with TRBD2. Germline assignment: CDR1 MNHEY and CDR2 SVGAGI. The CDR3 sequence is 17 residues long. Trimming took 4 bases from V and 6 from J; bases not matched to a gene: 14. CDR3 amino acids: CASSLTWGGRSAGELFF. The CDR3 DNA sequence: TGTGCCAGCAGTTTAACGTGGGGGGGACGGTCCGCCGGGGAGCTGTTTTTT.

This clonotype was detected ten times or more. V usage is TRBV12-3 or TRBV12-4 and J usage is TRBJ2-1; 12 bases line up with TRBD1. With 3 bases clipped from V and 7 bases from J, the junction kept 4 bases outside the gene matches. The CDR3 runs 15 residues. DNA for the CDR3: TGTGCCAGCAGTTTGTCGGGACAGGGGGCTAATGAGCAGTTCTTC. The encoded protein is CASSLSGQGANEQFF.

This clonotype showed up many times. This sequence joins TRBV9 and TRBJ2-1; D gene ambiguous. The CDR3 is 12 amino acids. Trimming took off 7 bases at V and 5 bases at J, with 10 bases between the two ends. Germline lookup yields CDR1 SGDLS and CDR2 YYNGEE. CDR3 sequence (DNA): TGTGCCAGCTCGGAGAGAAACAATGAGCAGTTCTTC. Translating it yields CASSERNNEQFF.

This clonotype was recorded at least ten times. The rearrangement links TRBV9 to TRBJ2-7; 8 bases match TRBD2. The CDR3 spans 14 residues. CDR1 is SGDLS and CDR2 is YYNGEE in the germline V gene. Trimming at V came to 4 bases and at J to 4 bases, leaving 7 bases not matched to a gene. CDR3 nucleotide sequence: TGTGCCAGCAGCATCTCAGCGGGGGATTACGAGCAGTACTTC. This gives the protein CASSISAGDYEQYF.

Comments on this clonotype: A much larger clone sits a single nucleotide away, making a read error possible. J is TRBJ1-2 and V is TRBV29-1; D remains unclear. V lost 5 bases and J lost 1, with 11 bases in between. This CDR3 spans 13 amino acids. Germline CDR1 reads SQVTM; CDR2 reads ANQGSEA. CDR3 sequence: CSVTGSFNYGYTF. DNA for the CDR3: TGCAGCGTTACCGGGAGTTTTAACTATGGCTACACCTTC.